The clone carrying this T cell receptor (beta chain) has only one observation. Its specificity is not known. These data are taken from a study of T cell responses to AZD1222 COVID-19 vaccine. Sequenced by immunoSEQ multiplex PCR; TCRdb stores in-frame clones only, minus some. The table has about 56,000 clones, 75% to 90% seen once. The CDR3 length is 12 residues. Trimming left V 8 bases short and J 2 bases short, with 9 bases between. Overall study results and limits: Spike-specific TCR depth and breadth grew after two AZD1222 doses.

The gene calls are TRBV12-3 or TRBV12-4 and TRBJ1-1; D is unclear. The source was peripheral blood, collected on day 0 of AZD1222 vaccination. This sequence was found in an adult in good health. The CDR3 DNA reads as TGTGCCAGCCGGGATGTAAACACTGAAGCTTTCTTT. It translates to CASRDVNTEAFF.